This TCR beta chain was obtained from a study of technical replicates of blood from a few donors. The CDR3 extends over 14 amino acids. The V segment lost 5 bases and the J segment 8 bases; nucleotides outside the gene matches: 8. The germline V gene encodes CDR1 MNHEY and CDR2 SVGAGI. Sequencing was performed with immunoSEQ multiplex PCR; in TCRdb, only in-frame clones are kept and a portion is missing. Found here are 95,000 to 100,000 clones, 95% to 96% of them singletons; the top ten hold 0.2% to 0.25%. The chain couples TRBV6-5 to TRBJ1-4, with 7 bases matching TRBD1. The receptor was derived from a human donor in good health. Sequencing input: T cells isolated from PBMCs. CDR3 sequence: CASSIGGVREKLFF. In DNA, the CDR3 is TGTGCCAGCAGTATAGGGGGCGTTCGGGAAAAACTGTTTTTT.